The sample holds a few counts of the clone carrying this T cell receptor (beta chain). Its antigen is undetermined. This sample was included in a study of blood T cells in healthy people across ages. Points from the study as a whole: The unknown donor CMV status may have confounded expanded clonotype changes.

A second PCR, run for 7 to 11 cycles, used a sample-barcoded 5' primer plus a J-beta primer mix. Via MiXCR, TCRdb re-called the 5' RACE reads, giving one row per CDR3 protein. Among approximately 800,000 distinct CDR3 sequences listed, just over 55% were seen once. The TCR was taken from a man between 40 and 49 years old in good health. The sample was blood.

The CDR3 nucleotides are TGCAGTGCTAGCGGGCCCGCTGGCAGCAATGAGCAGTTCTTC. Protein sequence: CSASGPAGSNEQFF. The J gene is TRBJ2-1, the V gene TRBV20-1; no definite D call. This CDR3 region has 14 residues. Trimming stripped 3 bases from V and 6 bases from J, with 15 bases between. Germline assignment: CDR1 DFQATT and CDR2 SNEGSKA (reference sequence).